This T cell receptor beta chain is drawn from a study of human T cells and chemical hapten exposure. Time point of the sample: pre-sensitization, week 0. Regarding treatment: therapeutic diphenylcyclopropenone sensitization with weekly scalp DPC. This clonotype was seen at least ten times. TCRdb itself ran the RACE reads through MiXCR, one entry per CDR3 protein. The data hold tens of thousands of distinct CDR3 sequences, with 6.7% observed a single time. Trimming removed 8 bases at V and 6 bases at J, with 13 bases between. Germline CDR1 and CDR2: SNHLY and FYNNEI. The CDR3 is 12 residues long. This receptor was taken from a woman aged 30 to 39 with alopecia areata. Some clones in this sample may be carry-over from other donors' samples. V is TRBV2 and J is TRBJ1-1; weak D call: TRBD1 (5 bases). Sequences were derived from whole blood, sampled in connection with sensitization to the hapten diphenylcyclopropenone (DPC). The DNA of the CDR3 is TGTGCCAGCGAGAAACAGGTTCCTGAAGCTTTCTTT. Residues: CASEKQVPEAFF.